This T cell receptor beta chain appears in the sequencing data of a study of human T cells and chemical hapten exposure. In the case of this clonotype: Antigen unknown.

Unique molecular identifiers were attached to individual cDNA molecules during library preparation. From the RACE reads, TCRdb called clonotypes with MiXCR, one entry per CDR3 protein. The table lists approximately 52,000 distinct CDR3 sequences, approximately 9.9% of them singletons. General study findings and limits: Versus controls, expanded TCRs had significantly more large CDR3 similarity clusters.

Time point defined: patch test 1, 2 weeks after DPC sensitization. The treatment is: therapeutic diphenylcyclopropenone sensitization with weekly scalp DPC. The starting material, unfractionated whole blood, was used for total RNA extraction. Only after blood had been drawn was each patch test applied. Germline V gene lookup returns CDR1 MNHEY and CDR2 SMNVEV (reference sequence). The CDR3 is 14 residues long. The V gene lost 4 bases and the J gene lost 10 bases, with 17 bases spanning the gap. This clonotype was sampled from a woman between 40 and 50 years old with alopecia areata. Some clones in this sample may be carry-over from other donors' samples. The chain carries TRBV27 and TRBJ2-1; TRBD2 might be the D (5 bases). Sequencing used whole blood, obtained in connection with sensitization to the hapten diphenylcyclopropenone (DPC). CDR3 nucleotides: TGTGCCAGCAGTTCTCATAAACGGGGTGGCGAGCAGTTCTTC. Its translation is CASSSHKRGGEQFF.